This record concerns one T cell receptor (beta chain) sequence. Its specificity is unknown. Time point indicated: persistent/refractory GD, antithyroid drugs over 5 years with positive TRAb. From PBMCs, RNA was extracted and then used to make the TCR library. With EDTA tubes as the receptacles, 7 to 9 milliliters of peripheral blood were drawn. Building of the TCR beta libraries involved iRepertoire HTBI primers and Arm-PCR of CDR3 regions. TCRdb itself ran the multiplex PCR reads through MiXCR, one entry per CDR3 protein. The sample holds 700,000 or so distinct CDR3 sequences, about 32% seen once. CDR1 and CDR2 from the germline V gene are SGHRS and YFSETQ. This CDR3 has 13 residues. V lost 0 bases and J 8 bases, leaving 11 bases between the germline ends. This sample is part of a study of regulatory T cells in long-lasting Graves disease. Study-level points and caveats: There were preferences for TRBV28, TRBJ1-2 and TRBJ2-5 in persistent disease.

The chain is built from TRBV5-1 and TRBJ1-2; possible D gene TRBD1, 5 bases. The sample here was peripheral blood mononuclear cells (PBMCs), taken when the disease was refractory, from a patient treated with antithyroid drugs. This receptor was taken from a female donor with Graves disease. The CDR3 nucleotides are TGCGCCAGCAGCTTGGCCAACGGGGACGGCTACACCTTC. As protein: CASSLANGDGYTF.